A single sample is the source of the 20 T cell receptor beta chains below, sequenced in a study of blood T cells in healthy people across ages. Primers used in a second PCR of about 7 to 12 cycles were a sample-barcoded 5' primer and a J-beta primer mix. TCRdb re-derived calls from the 5' RACE reads in MiXCR, one entry per CDR3 protein. This sample carries over 750,000 distinct CDR3 sequences, more than 20% of them seen once, and the ten largest clones take just under 9.5%. The same data also went into a second study, on T cells of mothers and their children.

The sequenced sample was blood. Receptors were obtained from a boy under 18 in good health.

The V and J genes are TRBV4-1 and TRBJ2-1; 10 bases map to TRBD1. The CDR3 is 16 amino acids. Germline trimming cut 6 bases from V and 0 bases from J; bases unmatched to any gene: 5. Per the germline V gene, CDR1 is MGHRA and CDR2 is YSYEKL. The CDR3 loop is CASRLGQGGSYNEQFF. The CDR3 DNA follows: TGCGCCAGCAGACTTGGACAGGGGGGCTCCTACAATGAGCAGTTCTTC.

The chain links TRBV4-3 to TRBJ1-2, with no clear D. Germline V gene data show CDR1 as LGHNA and CDR2 as YSLEER. Trimming pared 0 bases from V and 4 bases from J, leaving 9 bases between. This CDR3 spans 14 amino acids. CDR3: CASSQDHGLYGYTF. The CDR3 DNA follows: TGCGCCAGCAGCCAAGATCATGGCCTCTATGGCTACACCTTC.

This chain links TRBV4-2 with TRBJ1-6; TRBD1 aligns across 7 bases. CDR1 is LGHNA, CDR2 YNFKEQ, per germline. The V segment lost 3 bases and the J segment 9 bases; nucleotides outside the gene matches: 11. CDR3 length: 16 residues. The CDR3 region is CASSHPLRQGGSPLHF. DNA of the CDR3: TGTGCCAGCAGCCACCCCCTTAGACAGGGTGGTTCACCCCTCCACTTT.

The V gene is TRBV11-2, the J gene TRBJ2-1, with D possibly being TRBD2 (6 bases). Trimming took off 2 bases at V and 4 bases at J, with 9 bases between the two ends. The CDR3 totals 14 residues. CDR1 and CDR2 from the germline V gene are SGHAT and FQNNGV. The CDR3 DNA reads as TGTGCCAGCAGCTTAATTAGCGGATACAATGAGCAGTTCTTC. Translation: CASSLISGYNEQFF.

This clonotype has more than one count but fewer than ten. CDR3 sequence reads: CSVEGQGSSYNEQFF. CDR3 nucleotides: TGCAGCGTTGAAGGGCAGGGAAGCTCCTACAATGAGCAGTTCTTC. The genes are TRBV29-1 and TRBJ2-1, with a tentative D call TRBD1 (5 bases). V lost 1 base and J 0 bases, leaving 10 bases between the germline ends. This CDR3 is 15 amino acids long. Per the germline V gene, CDR1 is SQVTM and CDR2 is ANQGSEA.

This chain links TRBV24-1 with TRBJ2-7; D is possibly TRBD1 (6 bases). CDR3 length: 14 residues. Trimming removed 4 bases from V and 4 bases from J, with 13 bases in between. The germline gives CDR1 KGHDR, CDR2 SFDVKD. For the CDR3, the DNA is TGTGCCACCAGTGAGGCTGACAGGTGGTACGAGCAGTACTTC. Protein: CATSEADRWYEQYF.

This clonotype was picked up a small number of times. The gene calls are TRBV29-1 and TRBJ2-3; D is unresolved. V was trimmed by 1 base and J by 4 bases, leaving 9 bases between them. Germline values: CDR1 SQVTM, CDR2 ANQGSEA. This CDR3 contains 13 residues. The CDR3, as DNA: TGCAGCGTTGAAGCGACCGACCCAGATACGCAGTATTTT. Translation gives CSVEATDPDTQYF.

This chain uses TRBV24-1 with TRBJ1-2; the D gene is possibly TRBD1 (5 bases). The CDR3 is 14 amino acids. The germline V gene has CDR1 KGHDR and CDR2 SFDVKD. V gave up 2 bases and J gave up 3 bases, with 9 bases separating them. The CDR3 region is CATSDSTGYYGYTF. Here the CDR3 DNA reads TGTGCCACCAGTGATTCTACAGGATACTATGGCTACACCTTC.

This clonotype occurred a few times. The rearrangement uses TRBV21-1 and TRBJ2-7. TRBV21-1 is termed a pseudogene. The CDR3 totals 8 residues. Here the CDR3 reads CASYEQYF. The DNA for the CDR3 is TGTGCCAGTTACGAGCAGTACTTC.

The DNA for the CDR3 is TGTGCCAGCAGTTCTGCCGGACTAAGGGCAGAGACCCAGTACTTC. Its translation: CASSSAGLRAETQYF. This chain links TRBV27 with TRBJ2-5; D perhaps matches TRBD2 (6 bases). V lost 4 bases and J 4 bases, leaving 16 bases between the germline ends. Germline CDR1 and CDR2: MNHEY and SMNVEV (reference sequence). This CDR3 has 15 amino acids.

This clonotype came up a few times. This chain connects TRBV5-1 to TRBJ2-3; 10 bases are a match to TRBD2. The germline V gene encodes CDR1 SGHRS and CDR2 YFSETQ. This CDR3 contains 16 residues. Unmatched junction bases numbered 7, after V lost 4 bases and J lost 2 bases. CDR3 residues: CASSGGTSASTDTQYF. CDR3 DNA sequence: TGCGCCAGCAGCGGAGGGACTAGCGCCTCCACAGATACGCAGTATTTT.

This clonotype was seen a handful of times. The CDR3, as DNA: TGTGCCAGCAGCTTGGTGCCGCAAAGGGAGCAGTACTTC. Residues: CASSLVPQREQYF. The chain is built from TRBV5-6 and TRBJ2-7; D is unclear. With 0 bases removed from V and 7 bases from J, the gap between germline ends came to 11 bases. This CDR3 has 13 amino acids. Germline CDR1 is SGHDT and CDR2 is YYEEEE.

V is TRBV29-1 and J is TRBJ2-7; D is uncertain. Trimming removed 3 bases from V and 5 bases from J, with 11 bases in between. The CDR3 is 12 residues long. Germline lookup yields CDR1 SQVTM and CDR2 ANQGSEA. CDR3 region: CSVEKRENEQYF. The CDR3 coding sequence is TGCAGCGTTGAGAAGCGCGAAAACGAGCAGTACTTC.

The chain uses TRBV7-2 and TRBJ2-5; 7 nucleotides align to TRBD1. The V segment lost 6 bases and the J segment 2 bases; nucleotides outside the gene matches: 9. Looked up from germline, CDR1 is SGHTA and CDR2 is FQGNSA. The CDR3 is 15 residues long. CDR3 DNA: TGTGCCAGCAGATTAAGGGGACAGATTCAAGAGACCCAGTACTTC. Encoded protein: CASRLRGQIQETQYF.

V gene TRBV4-1 combines with J gene TRBJ2-1; maybe TRBD1 (6 bases). Trimming left V 2 bases short and J 7 bases short, with 9 bases between. This CDR3 comprises 13 residues. Germline V CDR1 and CDR2: MGHRA, YSYEKL. CDR3 loop: CASSQTGTNEQFF. The CDR3 bases are TGCGCCAGCAGCCAAACCGGGACAAATGAGCAGTTCTTC.

For this clonotype: The junction shows a germline mismatch at one end, possibly a read error. The J gene is TRBJ2-5, the V gene TRBV29-1; 16 nucleotides line up with TRBD2. The germline V gene has CDR1 SQVTM and CDR2 ANQGSEA. The CDR3 covers 18 residues. The chain's CDR3 is CSVWVRGLAGGIPQMGFF. The CDR3 DNA follows: TGCAGCGTCTGGGTCCGGGGACTAGCGGGGGGGATACCTCAGATGGGGTTCTTC.

The table lists this clonotype with a few counts. The chain is built from TRBV4-1 and TRBJ1-1, with no clear D. V dropped 0 bases and J dropped 0 bases, with 8 bases sitting between them. The CDR3 is made up of 15 amino acids. Germline V gene lookup returns CDR1 MGHRA and CDR2 YSYEKL. DNA for the CDR3: TGCGCCAGCAGCCAAGAGCGCGCAGTGAACACTGAAGCTTTCTTT. This gives the protein CASSQERAVNTEAFF.

The rearrangement joins TRBV6-6 to TRBJ2-5, with no clear D. The DNA end lines up better with TRBJ2-1; the J call may be wrong. The germline V gene encodes CDR1 MNHNY and CDR2 SVGAGI (reference sequence). The CDR3 consists of 13 residues. The CDR3: CASSYGTSNEQFF. For the CDR3, the DNA is TGTGCCAGCAGTTACGGCACCTCCAATGAGCAGTTCTTC.

The genes are TRBV4-1 and TRBJ2-5; 8 nucleotides align to TRBD2. This CDR3 region has 14 residues. Germline V gene lookup returns CDR1 MGHRA and CDR2 YSYEKL. V lost 4 bases and J lost 3; bases outside the gene matches: 4. The CDR3 spells CASSRLLAEETQYF. The CDR3 DNA follows: TGCGCCAGCAGCCGACTACTAGCGGAAGAGACCCAGTACTTC.

This clonotype has just a few counts. The chain carries TRBV7-2 and TRBJ2-3, with 8 positions matching TRBD2. The CDR3 totals 14 residues. Losses at the gene ends were 4 bases for V and 4 bases for J; bases not matched to a gene: 4. Germline V gene data show CDR1 as SGHTA and CDR2 as FQGNSA. Written as DNA, the CDR3 is TGTGCCAGCAGCTCCCGGGAGGGAGCAGATACGCAGTATTTT. Its translation: CASSSREGADTQYF.